These 9 T cell receptor beta chains originate from one sample sequenced in a study of T cells after yellow fever vaccination. MiXCR was run by TCRdb on the 5' RACE reads, yielding one entry per CDR3 protein. The table lists 450,000 to 550,000 distinct CDR3 sequences, 15% to 20% of them singletons. The sequencing here drew on PBMCs, taken 15 days after the yellow fever booster vaccination. The source of these receptors is a young man who received the YFV17D yellow fever vaccine.

The J gene is TRBJ2-1, the V gene TRBV11-2, with 8 bases fitting TRBD1. Losses at the gene ends were 2 bases for V and 3 bases for J; bases not matched to a gene: 9. There are 17 residues in the CDR3. Germline V lookup: CDR1 SGHAT, CDR2 FQNNGV. As DNA, the CDR3 is TGTGCCAGCAGCTTATTTGGCGGGACAGGACGCTACAATGAGCAGTTCTTC. Protein product: CASSLFGGTGRYNEQFF.

This clonotype occurred once. The chain carries TRBV30 and TRBJ2-1; TRBD1 matches 12 bases. From germline, CDR1 is GTSNPN and CDR2 SVGIG (reference sequence). The ends lost 4 bases at V and 5 bases at J; junction bases unmatched: 12. The CDR3 is 17 residues long. CDR3 amino acids: CAWILGTGGWSDNEQFF. The CDR3 DNA sequence: TGTGCCTGGATCCTAGGGACAGGGGGCTGGTCAGACAATGAGCAGTTCTTC.

The chain is built from TRBV20-1 and TRBJ2-7, with 7 positions matching TRBD2. The CDR3 spans 14 residues. Germline V gene data show CDR1 as DFQATT and CDR2 as SNEGSKA (reference sequence). The V and J ends lost 4 bases and 0 bases, in that order; junction bases with no gene match: 6. In nucleotides, the CDR3 is TGCAGTGCTATAAGGGGCGGGAGCTCCTACGAGCAGTACTTC. It codes for CSAIRGGSSYEQYF.

The V call is TRBV10-1, the J call TRBJ2-2, with D uncertain. CDR3 size: 12 residues. The V and J ends lost 6 bases and 6 bases respectively, with 8 bases between them. The germline V gene encodes CDR1 WNHNN and CDR2 SYGVQD (reference sequence). The CDR3 here is CASRGLSGELFF. CDR3 DNA: TGCGCCAGCAGGGGTTTGTCCGGGGAGCTGTTTTTT.

The rearrangement uses TRBV6-2 or TRBV6-3 and TRBJ2-7; weak D call: TRBD2 (5 bases). Deletions cut 6 bases from V and 4 bases from J, with 7 bases between. This CDR3 contains 11 residues. From germline, CDR1 is MNHEY and CDR2 SVGEGT. This chain's CDR3 is CASSWTYEQYF. As DNA, the CDR3 is TGTGCCAGCAGCTGGACTTACGAGCAGTACTTC.

V usage is TRBV7-2 and J usage is TRBJ2-7, with D maybe TRBD2 (5 bases). There are 15 residues in the CDR3. With 2 bases removed from V and 5 bases from J, the gap between germline ends came to 16 bases. Germline V gene data show CDR1 as SGHTA and CDR2 as FQGNSA. CDR3 in amino acids: CASSLRRAPTDEQYF. The CDR3 bases are TGTGCCAGCAGCTTAAGGCGGGCCCCTACGGACGAGCAGTACTTC.

The V call is TRBV7-2, the J call TRBJ2-3; D possibly corresponds to TRBD1 (6 bases). Germline V CDR1 and CDR2: SGHTA, FQGNSA. The V and J ends lost 1 base and 1 base respectively, with 15 bases between them. This CDR3 is built from 17 residues. As DNA, the CDR3 is TGTGCCAGCAGCTTAGGGGTTTCGTCAGGGGGCACAGATACGCAGTATTTT. This codes for CASSLGVSSGGTDTQYF.

About this clonotype itself: At one end the junction does not follow the germline gene, possibly because of a read error. The chain joins TRBV7-6 to TRBJ2-1, with 9 nucleotides matching TRBD2. Germline CDR1 and CDR2: SGHVS and FNYEAQ. CDR3 length: 15 amino acids. CDR3 sequence (DNA): TGTGACAGCAGCCAGCGGGAGGCTCCTTACAATGAGCAGTTCTTC. Translated: CDSSQREAPYNEQFF.

V gene TRBV9 combines with J gene TRBJ2-1; D gene unclear. The CDR3 totals 17 residues. Trimming took 0 bases from V and 1 from J, leaving 14 bases between them. Germline-derived CDR1 and CDR2 are SGDLS and YYNGEE. For the CDR3, the DNA is TGTGCCAGCAGCGTAGAAAGAGTCCGGAGTTCCTACAATGAGCAGTTCTTC. This codes for CASSVERVRSSYNEQFF.